These 4 T cell receptor beta chains share one sample of origin, sequenced in a study of shared clonotypes between healthy human individuals. Assay used: immunoSEQ multiplex PCR; TCRdb lists only in-frame clones, some missing. Of approximately 1,000,000 clones listed, 70% to 80% were seen once; the top ten hold approximately 0.56%. The sequencing sample was made of memory CD4+ T cells from PBMCs. Described subset: CD45RA-negative fraction. The origin of the receptors is a man younger than 35 in good health. Some clones in this sample may be carry-over from other donors' samples.

The rearrangement links TRBV4-1 to TRBJ1-4; D is unclear. Germline loops: CDR1 MGHRA, CDR2 YSYEKL. Trimming removed 4 bases from V and 3 bases from J, with 15 bases in between. This CDR3 region has 16 residues. CDR3: CASSPLRAEANEKLFF. The CDR3 DNA follows: TGCGCCAGCAGCCCCCTAAGGGCTGAGGCTAATGAAAAACTGTTTTTT.

This clone was found many times. V usage is TRBV11-2 and J usage is TRBJ1-3, with D possibly being TRBD1 (5 bases). The CDR3 has 13 amino acids. V gave up 7 bases and J gave up 0 bases, with 7 bases separating them. CDR1 SGHAT and CDR2 FQNNGV come from the germline V gene. The CDR3 is CASNQGSGNTIYF. CDR3 nucleotide sequence: TGTGCCAGCAACCAGGGCTCTGGAAACACCATATATTTT.

This clone was picked up one time. The chain employs TRBV11-3 and TRBJ2-1, with TRBD2 matching 12 bases. The CDR3 has 17 residues. Germline-derived CDR1 and CDR2 are SGHNT and YENEEA. The ends lost 6 bases at V and 9 bases at J; junction bases unmatched: 15. CDR3: CASSAAGTSGSYGEQFF. The DNA of the CDR3 is TGTGCCAGCAGTGCCGCCGGGACTAGCGGGTCCTACGGTGAGCAGTTCTTC.

At least ten counts were recorded for this clone. V and J are TRBV19 and TRBJ1-1; 10 nucleotides line up with TRBD1. The V and J ends lost 6 bases and 10 bases, in that order; junction bases with no gene match: 11. There are 14 residues in the CDR3. Germline-derived CDR1 and CDR2 are LNHDA and SQIVND (reference sequence). CDR3 bases: TGTGCCAGTAGAACGGGACAGGGGATTAGCGGAGCTTTCTTT. As protein: CASRTGQGISGAFF.